Sequencing of this T cell receptor beta chain was carried out in a study of tumor-infiltrating lymphocytes in primary liver carcinoma (TCRdb year 2017). Some background on the complete study: Hepatocellular carcinoma (four) or combined HCC and intrahepatic cholangiocarcinoma (one) was present in the five patients, who were three men and two women aged 30 to 69 years. High reproducibility was observed for the technical replicate repertoires, with mean shared-clone rates approximately 0.9 and correlation coefficients above 0.95. A total of roughly 35 specimens from 5 patients underwent TCRbeta repertoire sequencing, comprising 25 or so tumor regions, 5 adjacent noncancerous liver tissues and 5 peripheral blood samples. Tumors of the five patients were stage T1-T3 N0M0 with maximum diameters of about 4 to 10 cm. Samples yielded roughly 3.65 to 7.5 million productive TCRbeta reads; read depth did not differ significantly between tissue types. The study combined TCRbeta repertoire sequencing, expression microarrays and whole-exome sequencing across five regions of each liver tumor, with adjacent normal tissue and blood.

Points the paper makes about the study in general: With just a few patients in the study, the authors point out that the findings should be validated in a larger study. Bulk unsorted samples precluded comparing CD4+ and CD8+ T cell repertoires. A significantly larger repertoire fraction was made up by the top 250 clones in tumors than in blood (p = 0.039). Repertoire overlap was higher between tumor regions (mean around 35%) than tumor-adjacent (roughly 17%) or tumor-blood (approximately 14%) pairs, consistent with antigen-driven expansion. Because only the TCR beta chain was sequenced and unpaired alpha chains were not captured, true repertoire diversity is likely underestimated.

Using a constant-region primer and ProtoScript II reverse transcriptase, TCRbeta-specific cDNA was reverse-transcribed from about 0.45 ug total RNA. Construction of the TCRbeta libraries relied on three nested rounds of multiplex PCR, following a slightly modified ARM-PCR procedure. Each of the first two PCR rounds ran for about 10 cycles and used multiplex TRBV1-TRBV30 forward primers together with a Cbeta reverse primer. Sample barcodes and Illumina adapters were added in a final 25-cycle PCR using Deep VentR polymerase. Before sequencing, amplicons of 200-500 bp were gel-purified using a QIAquick gel extraction kit. An Illumina HiSeq 2500 was used to sequence the TCRbeta amplicons with 250-bp paired-end reads. The source study handled its data this way. Quality trimming of reads was performed with Trimmomatic v0.33, and paired reads were merged with FLASH v1.2.11 so that full CDR3 sequences could be recovered. V, D and J germline segments were assigned to the rearranged TCRbeta sequences using MiGEC v1.2.1b. VDJtools v1.0.0 computed clonotype statistics and Shannon-Wiener diversity indices. To cut down on sampling bias, every analysis after diversity analysis relied on just the 250 most abundant clonotypes from each sample. Starting from the raw public reads, TCRdb applied fastp trimming at Q25, assembled clones with MiXCR and retained in-frame beta chains. Rows merge per CDR3 protein into single entries with the most common DNA and genes. The V and J calls were not made by the authors but by TCRdb's processing. For this sample there are around 120,000 distinct CDR3 sequences; about two thirds appear just once. Jointly, the top ten make up more than 8% of the sample.

Without any cell sorting, total RNA and DNA were extracted together from around 20-30 mg of bulk tissue using the AllPrep DNA/RNA mini kit. Surgical resection was performed in China between November 2015 and early 2016 on a handful of patients with histopathologically diagnosed primary liver carcinoma. Patients had chronic HBV infection and were treatment-naive at sampling. Fresh tumor and adjacent tissue pieces were bisected; one half was stored in RNAlater at -80°C, the other sent for histology. The germline ends are 15 bases apart after V is trimmed by 5 bases and J by 1 base. The CDR3 covers 15 residues, taking in both the cysteine and the phenylalanine. The kept DNA is CDR3 alone, 45 bases in frame from the first base. As encoded in the germline V gene, CDR1 is SGHRS while CDR2 is YFSETQ. This clonotype occurred a few times. The antigen it recognizes is unknown. The sample holds no much larger clone one base away, and base qualities are not on file.

Recombination linked TRBV5-1 to TRBJ1-1; too little of a D gene remains to name it. The source of this sequence is a woman aged 55 to 70 with primary liver carcinoma and hepatitis B virus infection. Source material: tumor-adjacent normal liver tissue. The CDR3 protein sequence reads: CASRWQTGKNTEAFF. The DNA sequence is TGCGCCAGCAGATGGCAGACCGGGAAGAACACTGAAGCTTTCTTT.